This entry describes one TCR beta chain. This specimen comes from a study of blood T cells in healthy people across ages. CDR1 and CDR2 (germline): MDHEN, SYDVKM. Germline trimming cut 5 bases from V and 1 base from J; bases unmatched to any gene: 5. The CDR3 contains 14 residues. Isolating PBMCs gave at least 6 million of these cells per sample. PCR was performed a second time for about 7 to 12 cycles using a sample-barcoded 5' primer and a J-beta primer mix. TCRdb re-called the 5' RACE reads through MiXCR, storing one row per CDR3 protein. Found here are almost 300,000 distinct CDR3 sequences, 25% to 30% of them singletons; the top ten hold around 30%.

Sample: blood. This receptor was identified in a woman between 65 and 79 years old in good health. V is TRBV28 and J is TRBJ2-7, with 7 bases matching TRBD2. This CDR3 reads CASSQYSGSYEQYF. In nucleotides, the CDR3 is TGTGCCAGCAGTCAATATAGCGGGTCCTACGAGCAGTACTTC.